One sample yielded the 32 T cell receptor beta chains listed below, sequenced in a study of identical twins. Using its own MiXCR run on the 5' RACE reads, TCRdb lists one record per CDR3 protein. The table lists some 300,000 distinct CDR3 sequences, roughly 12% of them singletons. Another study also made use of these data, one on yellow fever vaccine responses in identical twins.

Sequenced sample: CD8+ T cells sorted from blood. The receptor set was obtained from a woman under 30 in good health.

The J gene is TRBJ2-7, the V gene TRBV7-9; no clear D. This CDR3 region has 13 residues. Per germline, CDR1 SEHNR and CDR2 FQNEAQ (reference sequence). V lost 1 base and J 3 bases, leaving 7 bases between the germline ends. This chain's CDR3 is CASSLGQYYEQYV. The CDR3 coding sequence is TGTGCCAGCAGCTTAGGGCAGTACTACGAGCAGTACGTC.

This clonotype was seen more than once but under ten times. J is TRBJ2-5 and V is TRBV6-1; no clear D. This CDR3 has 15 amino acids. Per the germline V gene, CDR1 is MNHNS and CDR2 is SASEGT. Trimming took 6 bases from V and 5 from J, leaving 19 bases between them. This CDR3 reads CASRVRDLAGETQYF. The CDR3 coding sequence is TGTGCCAGCAGGGTTCGCGACTTGGCTGGGGAGACCCAGTACTTC.

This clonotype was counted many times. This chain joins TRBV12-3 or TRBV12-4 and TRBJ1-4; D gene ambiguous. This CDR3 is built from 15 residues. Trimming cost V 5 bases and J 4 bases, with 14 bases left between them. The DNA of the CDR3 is TGTGCCAGCAGTCCCGACGTTGTCCGTAATGAAAAACTGTTTTTT. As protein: CASSPDVVRNEKLFF.

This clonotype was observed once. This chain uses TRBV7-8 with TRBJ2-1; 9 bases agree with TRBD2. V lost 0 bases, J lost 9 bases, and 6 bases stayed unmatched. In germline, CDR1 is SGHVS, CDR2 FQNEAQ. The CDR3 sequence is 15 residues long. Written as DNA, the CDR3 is TGTGCCAGCAGCTTAGCGGCGGGGGGGCTGGCTGAGCAGTTCTTC. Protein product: CASSLAAGGLAEQFF.

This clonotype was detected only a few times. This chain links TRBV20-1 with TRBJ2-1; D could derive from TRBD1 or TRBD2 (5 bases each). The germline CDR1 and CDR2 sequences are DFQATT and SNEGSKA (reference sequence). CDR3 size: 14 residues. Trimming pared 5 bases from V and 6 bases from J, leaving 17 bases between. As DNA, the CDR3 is TGCAGTGCTCATTCCTGGGACCTCGGCAATGAGCAGTTCTTC. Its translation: CSAHSWDLGNEQFF.

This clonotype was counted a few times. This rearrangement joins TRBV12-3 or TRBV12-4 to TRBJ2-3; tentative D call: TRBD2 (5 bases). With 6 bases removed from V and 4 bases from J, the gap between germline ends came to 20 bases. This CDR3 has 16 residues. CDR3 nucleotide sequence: TGTGCCAGCAGCCCTACTCTAGCTCCAAGCGCAGATACGCAGTATTTT. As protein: CASSPTLAPSADTQYF.

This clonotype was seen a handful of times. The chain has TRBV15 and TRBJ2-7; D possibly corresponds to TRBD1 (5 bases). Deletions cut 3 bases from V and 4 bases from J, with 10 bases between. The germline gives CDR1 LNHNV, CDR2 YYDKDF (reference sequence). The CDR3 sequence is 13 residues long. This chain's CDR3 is CATSRDTGYEQYV. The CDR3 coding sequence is TGTGCCACCAGCAGGGACACCGGATACGAGCAGTACGTC.

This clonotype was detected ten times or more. CDR3 sequence reads: CASSDQAGSSPLHF. CDR3 bases: TGTGCCAGCTCGGACCAAGCAGGGTCTTCACCCCTCCACTTT. The chain uses TRBV7-9 and TRBJ1-6; the D gene is possibly TRBD1 (5 bases). The V end was cut by 8 bases, the J end by 9 bases, with 17 bases between. The CDR3 extends over 14 amino acids. Per the germline V gene, CDR1 is SEHNR and CDR2 is FQNEAQ (reference sequence).

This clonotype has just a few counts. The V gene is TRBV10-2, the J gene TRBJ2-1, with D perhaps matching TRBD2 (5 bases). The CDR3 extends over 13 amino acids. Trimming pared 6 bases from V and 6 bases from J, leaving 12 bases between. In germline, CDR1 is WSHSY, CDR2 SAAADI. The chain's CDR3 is CASSGLIFNEQFF. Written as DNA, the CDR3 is TGCGCCAGCAGCGGACTTATATTCAATGAGCAGTTCTTC.

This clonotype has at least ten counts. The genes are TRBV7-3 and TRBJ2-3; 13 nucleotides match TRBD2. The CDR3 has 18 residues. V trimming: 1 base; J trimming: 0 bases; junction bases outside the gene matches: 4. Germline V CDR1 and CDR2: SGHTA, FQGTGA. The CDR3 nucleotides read TGTGCCAGCAGCTTAAGGACTAGCGGGAGTAGCAGCACAGATACGCAGTATTTT. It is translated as CASSLRTSGSSSTDTQYF.

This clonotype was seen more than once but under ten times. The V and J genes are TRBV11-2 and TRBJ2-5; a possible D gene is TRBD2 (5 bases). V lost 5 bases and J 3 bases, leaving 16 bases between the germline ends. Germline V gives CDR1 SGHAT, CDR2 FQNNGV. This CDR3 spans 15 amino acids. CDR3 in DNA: TGTGCCAGCAGCCCCTCGGACTGGATTGAAGAGACCCAGTACTTC. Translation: CASSPSDWIEETQYF.

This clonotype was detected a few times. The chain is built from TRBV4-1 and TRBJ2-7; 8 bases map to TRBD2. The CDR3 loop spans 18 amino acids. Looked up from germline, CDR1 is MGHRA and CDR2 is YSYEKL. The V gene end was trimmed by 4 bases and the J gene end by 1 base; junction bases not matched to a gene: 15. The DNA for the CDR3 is TGCGCCAGCAGCCCAGCGACCATAGCGGGACCGCTTTCCTACGAGCAGTACTTC. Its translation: CASSPATIAGPLSYEQYF.

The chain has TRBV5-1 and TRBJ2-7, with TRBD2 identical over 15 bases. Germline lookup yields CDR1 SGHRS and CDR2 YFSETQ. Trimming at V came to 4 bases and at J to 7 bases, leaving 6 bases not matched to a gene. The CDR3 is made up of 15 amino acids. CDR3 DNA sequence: TGCGCCAGCAGCCAGGGACTAGCGGGAGGCTCAGAGCAGTACTTC. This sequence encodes CASSQGLAGGSEQYF.

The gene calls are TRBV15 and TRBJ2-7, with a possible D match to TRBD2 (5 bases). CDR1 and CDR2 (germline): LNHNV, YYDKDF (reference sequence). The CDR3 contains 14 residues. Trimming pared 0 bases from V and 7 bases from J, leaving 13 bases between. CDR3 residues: CATSRDRGIGEQYV. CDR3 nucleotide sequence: TGTGCCACCAGCAGAGATAGAGGGATCGGAGAGCAGTACGTC.

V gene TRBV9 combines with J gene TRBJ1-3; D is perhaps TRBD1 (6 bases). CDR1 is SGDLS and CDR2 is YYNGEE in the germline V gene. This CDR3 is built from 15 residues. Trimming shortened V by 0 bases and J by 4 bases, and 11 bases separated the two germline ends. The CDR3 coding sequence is TGTGCCAGCAGCGTAGGTCAGGGGTACGGAAACACCATATATTTT. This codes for CASSVGQGYGNTIYF. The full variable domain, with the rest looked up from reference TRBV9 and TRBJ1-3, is DSGVTQTPKHLITATGQRVTLRCSPRSGDLSVYWYQQSLDQGLQFLIQYYNGEERAKGNILERFSAQQFPDLHSELNLSSLELGDSALYFCASSVGQGYGNTIYFGEGSWLTVV.

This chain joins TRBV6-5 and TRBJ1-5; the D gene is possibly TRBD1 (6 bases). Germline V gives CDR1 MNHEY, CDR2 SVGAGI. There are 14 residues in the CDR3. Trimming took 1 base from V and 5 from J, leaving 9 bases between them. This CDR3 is CASSYLAGDQPQHF. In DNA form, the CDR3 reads TGTGCCAGCAGTTACTTGGCAGGGGATCAGCCCCAGCATTTT.

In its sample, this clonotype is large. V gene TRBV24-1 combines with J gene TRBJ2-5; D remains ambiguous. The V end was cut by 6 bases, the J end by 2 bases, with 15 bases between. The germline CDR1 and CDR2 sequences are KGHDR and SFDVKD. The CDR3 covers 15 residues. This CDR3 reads CATSSVLTQQETQYF. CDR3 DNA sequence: TGTGCCACCAGTTCCGTACTAACCCAACAAGAGACCCAGTACTTC.

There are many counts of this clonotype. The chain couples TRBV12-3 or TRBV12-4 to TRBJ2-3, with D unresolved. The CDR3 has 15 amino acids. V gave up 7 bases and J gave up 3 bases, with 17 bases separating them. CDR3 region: CASIYRTSGTDTQYF. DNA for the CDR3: TGTGCCAGCATTTACCGGACCTCTGGTACAGATACGCAGTATTTT.

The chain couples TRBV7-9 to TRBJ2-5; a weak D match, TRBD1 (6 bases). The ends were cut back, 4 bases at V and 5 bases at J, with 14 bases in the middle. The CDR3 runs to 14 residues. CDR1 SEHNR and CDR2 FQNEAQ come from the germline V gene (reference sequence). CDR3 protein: CASSSTGFGETQYF. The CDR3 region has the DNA TGTGCCAGCAGCTCGACAGGTTTTGGGGAGACCCAGTACTTC.

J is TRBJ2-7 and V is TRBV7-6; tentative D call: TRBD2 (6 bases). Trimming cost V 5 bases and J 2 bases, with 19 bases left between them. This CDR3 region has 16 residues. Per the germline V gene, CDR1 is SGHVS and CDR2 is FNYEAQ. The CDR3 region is CASSHSSRESAYEQYF. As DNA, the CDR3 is TGTGCCAGCAGCCATAGTAGCCGGGAGTCTGCCTACGAGCAGTACTTC.

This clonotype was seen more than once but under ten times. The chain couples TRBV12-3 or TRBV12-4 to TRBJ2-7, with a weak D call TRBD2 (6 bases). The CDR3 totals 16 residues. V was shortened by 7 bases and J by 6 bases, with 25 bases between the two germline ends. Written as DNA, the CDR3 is TGTGCCAGCATGCTCGGGGGAAAGGGTCTGGTCGGCGAGCAGTACTTC. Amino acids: CASMLGGKGLVGEQYF.

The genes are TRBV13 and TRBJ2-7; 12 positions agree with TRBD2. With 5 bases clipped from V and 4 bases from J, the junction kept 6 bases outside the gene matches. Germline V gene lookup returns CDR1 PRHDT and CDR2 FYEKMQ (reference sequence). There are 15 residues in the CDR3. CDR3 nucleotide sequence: TGTGCCAGCAGCAACCGACTAGCGGGGGAGTACGAGCAGTACGTC. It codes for CASSNRLAGEYEQYV.

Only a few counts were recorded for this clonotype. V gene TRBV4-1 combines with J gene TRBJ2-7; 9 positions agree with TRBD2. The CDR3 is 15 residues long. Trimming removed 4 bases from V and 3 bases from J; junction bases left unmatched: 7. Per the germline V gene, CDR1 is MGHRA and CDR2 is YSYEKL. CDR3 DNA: TGCGCCAGCAGCCCCCTAGCGGGATATAGCTACGAGCAGTACTTC. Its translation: CASSPLAGYSYEQYF.

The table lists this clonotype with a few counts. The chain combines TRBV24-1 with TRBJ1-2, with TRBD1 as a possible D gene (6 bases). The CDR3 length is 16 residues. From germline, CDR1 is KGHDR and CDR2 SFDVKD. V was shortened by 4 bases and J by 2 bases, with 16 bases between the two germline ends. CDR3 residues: CATSDSTATGNYGYTF. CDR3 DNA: TGTGCCACCAGTGACTCAACCGCGACAGGAAACTATGGCTACACCTTC.

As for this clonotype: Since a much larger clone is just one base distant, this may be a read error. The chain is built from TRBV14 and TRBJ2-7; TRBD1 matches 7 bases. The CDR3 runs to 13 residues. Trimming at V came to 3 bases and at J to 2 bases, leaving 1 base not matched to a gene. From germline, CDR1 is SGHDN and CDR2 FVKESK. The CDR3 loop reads CASSHGTAYEQYV. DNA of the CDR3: TGTGCCAGCAGCCACGGGACAGCCTACGAGCAGTACGTC.

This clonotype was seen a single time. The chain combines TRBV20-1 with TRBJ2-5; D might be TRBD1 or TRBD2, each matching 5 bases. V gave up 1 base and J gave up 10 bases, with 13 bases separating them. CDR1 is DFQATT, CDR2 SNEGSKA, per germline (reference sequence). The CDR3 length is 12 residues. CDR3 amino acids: CSARGDPADQYF. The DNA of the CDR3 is TGCAGTGCTAGAGGGGACCCGGCGGACCAGTACTTC.

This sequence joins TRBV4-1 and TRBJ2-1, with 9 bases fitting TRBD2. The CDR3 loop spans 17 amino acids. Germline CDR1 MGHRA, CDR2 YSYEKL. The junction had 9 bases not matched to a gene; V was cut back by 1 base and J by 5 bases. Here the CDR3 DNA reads TGCGCCAGCAGCCAAGCCTACCGGACTAGCGCCGACAATGAGCAGTTCTTC. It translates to CASSQAYRTSADNEQFF.

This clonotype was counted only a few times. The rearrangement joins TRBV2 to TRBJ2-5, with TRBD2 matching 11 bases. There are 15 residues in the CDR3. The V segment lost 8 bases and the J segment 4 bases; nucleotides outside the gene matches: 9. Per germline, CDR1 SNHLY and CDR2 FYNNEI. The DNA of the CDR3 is TGTGCCAGCCTGGCTAGCGGGAGGCATAGAGAGACCCAGTACTTC. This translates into CASLASGRHRETQYF.

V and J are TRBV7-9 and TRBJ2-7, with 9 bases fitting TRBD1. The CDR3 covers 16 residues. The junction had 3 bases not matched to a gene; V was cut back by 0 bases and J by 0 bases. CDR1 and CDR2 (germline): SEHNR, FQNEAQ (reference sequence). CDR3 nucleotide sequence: TGTGCCAGCAGCTTAGCAGGGGACAGGGACTCCTACGAGCAGTACTTC. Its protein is CASSLAGDRDSYEQYF.

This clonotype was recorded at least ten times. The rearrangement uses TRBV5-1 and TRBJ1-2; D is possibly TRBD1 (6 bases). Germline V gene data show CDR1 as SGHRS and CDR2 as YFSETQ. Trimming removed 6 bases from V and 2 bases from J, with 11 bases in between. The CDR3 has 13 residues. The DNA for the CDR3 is TGCGCCAGCACCCTACAGGGAAACTATGGCTACACCTTC. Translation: CASTLQGNYGYTF.

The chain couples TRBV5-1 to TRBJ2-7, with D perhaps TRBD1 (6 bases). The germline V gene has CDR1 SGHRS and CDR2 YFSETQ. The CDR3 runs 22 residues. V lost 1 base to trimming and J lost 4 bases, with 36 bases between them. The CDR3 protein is CASSLSLRLGRGPGCEAYEQYV. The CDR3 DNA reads TGCGCCAGCAGCTTGTCCTTGCGGCTGGGCAGGGGCCCAGGGTGCGAGGCTTACGAGCAGTACGTC.

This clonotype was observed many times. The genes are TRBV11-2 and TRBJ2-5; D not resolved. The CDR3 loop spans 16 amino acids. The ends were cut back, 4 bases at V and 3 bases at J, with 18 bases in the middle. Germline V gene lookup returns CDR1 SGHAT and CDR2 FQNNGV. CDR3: CASSSYPLPEEETQYF. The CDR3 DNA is TGTGCCAGCAGCTCCTACCCTCTACCCGAAGAAGAGACCCAGTACTTC. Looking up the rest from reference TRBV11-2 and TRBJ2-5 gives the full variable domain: EAGVAQSPRYKIIEKRQSVAFWCNPISGHATLYWYQQILGQGPKLLIQFQNNGVVDDSQLPKDRFSAERLKGVDSTLKIQPAKLEDSAVYLCASSSYPLPEEETQYFGPGTRLLVL.